The present TCR beta chain was sequenced within a study of blood T cell repertoires in COVID-19. Data came from immunoSEQ multiplex PCR; TCRdb stores just in-frame clones and leaves some out. The sample holds about 150,000 clones; about 86% are singletons and the top ten take roughly a fifth. Germline loops: CDR1 SQVTM, CDR2 ANQGSEA. The CDR3 runs to 15 residues. V trimming: 7 bases; J trimming: 0 bases; junction bases outside the gene matches: 6. This chain uses TRBV29-1 with TRBJ2-1, with 10 bases matching TRBD2. The sample comprised peripheral blood. The origin of this receptor is a woman in her seventies who had recovered from COVID-19. For the CDR3, the DNA is TGCAGCGGAGCGGGAGGGTCCCACTCCTACAATGAGCAGTTCTTC. Protein product: CSGAGGSHSYNEQFF.